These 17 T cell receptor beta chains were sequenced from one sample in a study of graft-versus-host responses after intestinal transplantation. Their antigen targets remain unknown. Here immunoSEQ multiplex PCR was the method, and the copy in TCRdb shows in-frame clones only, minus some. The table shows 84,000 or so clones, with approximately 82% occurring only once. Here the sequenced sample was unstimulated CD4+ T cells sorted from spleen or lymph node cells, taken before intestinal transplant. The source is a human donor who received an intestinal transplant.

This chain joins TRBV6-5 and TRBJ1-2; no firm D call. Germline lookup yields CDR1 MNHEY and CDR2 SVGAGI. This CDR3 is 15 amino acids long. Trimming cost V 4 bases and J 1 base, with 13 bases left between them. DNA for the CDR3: TGTGCCAGCAGTTCCTACGCGGGGAGTAACTATGGCTACACCTTC. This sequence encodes CASSSYAGSNYGYTF.

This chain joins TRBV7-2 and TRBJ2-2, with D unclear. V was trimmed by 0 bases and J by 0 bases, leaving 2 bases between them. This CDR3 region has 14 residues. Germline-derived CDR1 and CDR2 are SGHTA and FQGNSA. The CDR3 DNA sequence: TGTGCCAGCAGCTTAGCTACGAACACCGGGGAGCTGTTTTTT. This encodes CASSLATNTGELFF.

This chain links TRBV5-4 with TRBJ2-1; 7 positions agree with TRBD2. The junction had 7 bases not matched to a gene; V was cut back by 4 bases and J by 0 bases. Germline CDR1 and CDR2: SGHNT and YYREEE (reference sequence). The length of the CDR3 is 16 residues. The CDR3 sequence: CASSSTSASSYNEQFF. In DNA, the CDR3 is TGTGCCAGCAGCAGTACTAGCGCCAGCTCCTACAATGAGCAGTTCTTC.

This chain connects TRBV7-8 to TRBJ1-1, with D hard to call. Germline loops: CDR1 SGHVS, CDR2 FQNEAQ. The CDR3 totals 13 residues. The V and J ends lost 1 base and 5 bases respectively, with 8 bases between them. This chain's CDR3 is CASSLDRETEAFF. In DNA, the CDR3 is TGTGCCAGCAGCTTAGACAGAGAGACTGAAGCTTTCTTT.

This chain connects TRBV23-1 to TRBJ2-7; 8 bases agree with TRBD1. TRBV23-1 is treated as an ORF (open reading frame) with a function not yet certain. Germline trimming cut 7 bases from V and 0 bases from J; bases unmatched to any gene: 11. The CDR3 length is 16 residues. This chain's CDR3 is CASTSTGARSSYEQYF. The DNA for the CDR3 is TGCGCCAGCACCTCGACAGGGGCCCGCTCCTCCTACGAGCAGTACTTC.

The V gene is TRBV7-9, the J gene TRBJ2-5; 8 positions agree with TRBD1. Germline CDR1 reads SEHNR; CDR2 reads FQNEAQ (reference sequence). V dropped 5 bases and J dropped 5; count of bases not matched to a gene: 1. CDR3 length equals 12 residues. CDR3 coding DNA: TGTGCCAGCAGCCACAGGGGGGAGACCCAGTACTTC. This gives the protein CASSHRGETQYF.

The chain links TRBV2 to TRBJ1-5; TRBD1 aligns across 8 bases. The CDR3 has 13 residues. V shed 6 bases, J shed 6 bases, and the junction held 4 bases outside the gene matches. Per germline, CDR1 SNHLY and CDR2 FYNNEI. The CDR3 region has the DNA TGTGCCAGCAGGGGTGACAGGGGTCAGCCCCAGCATTTT. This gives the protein CASRGDRGQPQHF.

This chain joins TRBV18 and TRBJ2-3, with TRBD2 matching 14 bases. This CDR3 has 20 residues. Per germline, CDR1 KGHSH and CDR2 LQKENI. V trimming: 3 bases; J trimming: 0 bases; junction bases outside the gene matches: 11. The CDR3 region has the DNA TGTGCCAGCTCACCGCGTTTCGGGACTAGCGGGAGTGGTAGCACAGATACGCAGTATTTT. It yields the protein CASSPRFGTSGSGSTDTQYF.

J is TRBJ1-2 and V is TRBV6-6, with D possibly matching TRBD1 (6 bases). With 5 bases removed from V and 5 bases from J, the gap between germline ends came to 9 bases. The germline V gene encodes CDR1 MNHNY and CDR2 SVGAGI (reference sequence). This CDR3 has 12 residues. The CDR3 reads CASSQDSYGYTF. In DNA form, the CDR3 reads TGTGCCAGCAGTCAGGACAGTTATGGCTACACCTTC.

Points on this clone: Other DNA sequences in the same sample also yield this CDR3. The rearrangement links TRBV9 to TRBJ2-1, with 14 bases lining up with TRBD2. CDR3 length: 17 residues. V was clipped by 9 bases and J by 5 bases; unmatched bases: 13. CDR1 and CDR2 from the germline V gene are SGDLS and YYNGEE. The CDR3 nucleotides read TGTGCCACACCGGGACTAGCGGGGGAAAAGGTTGACAATGAGCAGTTCTTC. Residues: CATPGLAGEKVDNEQFF.

The CDR3 loop is CASSASPAGSLFF. CDR3 bases: TGCGCCAGCAGCGCATCCCCCGCAGGGTCACTGTTTTTT. The chain joins TRBV4-1 to TRBJ1-4; possible D gene TRBD1, 5 bases. The CDR3 extends over 13 amino acids. Trimming cost V 5 bases and J 13 bases, with 17 bases left between them. The germline gives CDR1 MGHRA, CDR2 YSYEKL.

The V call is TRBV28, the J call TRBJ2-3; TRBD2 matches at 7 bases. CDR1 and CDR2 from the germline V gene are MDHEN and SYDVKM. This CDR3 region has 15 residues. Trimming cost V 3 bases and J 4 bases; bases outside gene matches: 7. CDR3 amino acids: CASSFGGGGADTQYF. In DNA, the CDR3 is TGTGCCAGCAGTTTTGGGGGGGGAGGGGCAGATACGCAGTATTTT. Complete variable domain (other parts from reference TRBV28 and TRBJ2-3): DVKVTQSSRYLVKRTGEKVFLECVQDMDHENMFWYRQDPGLGLRLIYFSYDVKMKEKGDIPEGYSVSREKKERFSLILESASTNQTSMYLCASSFGGGGADTQYFGPGTRLTVL.

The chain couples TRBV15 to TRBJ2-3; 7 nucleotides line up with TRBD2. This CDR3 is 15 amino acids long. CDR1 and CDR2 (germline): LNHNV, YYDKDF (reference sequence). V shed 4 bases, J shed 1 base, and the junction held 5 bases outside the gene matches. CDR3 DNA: TGTGCCACCAGCAAAGGACTAGGGGGCACAGATACGCAGTATTTT. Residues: CATSKGLGGTDTQYF.

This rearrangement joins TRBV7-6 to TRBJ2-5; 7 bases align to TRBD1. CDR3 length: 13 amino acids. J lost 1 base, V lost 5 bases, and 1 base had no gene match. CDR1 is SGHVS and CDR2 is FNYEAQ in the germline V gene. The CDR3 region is CASSRDSQETQYF. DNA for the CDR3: TGTGCCAGCAGCCGGGACAGCCAAGAGACCCAGTACTTC.

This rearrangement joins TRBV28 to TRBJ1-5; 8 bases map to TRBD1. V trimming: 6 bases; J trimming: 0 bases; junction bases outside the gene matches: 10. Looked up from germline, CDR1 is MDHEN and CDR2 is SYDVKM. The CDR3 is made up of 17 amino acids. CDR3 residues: CASRDRDPPYSNQPQHF. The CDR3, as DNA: TGTGCCAGCAGGGACAGGGACCCCCCTTATAGCAATCAGCCCCAGCATTTT.

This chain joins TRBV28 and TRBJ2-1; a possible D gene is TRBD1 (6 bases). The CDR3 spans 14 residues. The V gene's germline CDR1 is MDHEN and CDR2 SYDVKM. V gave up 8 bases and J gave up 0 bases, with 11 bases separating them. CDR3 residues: CASGETGSYNEQFF. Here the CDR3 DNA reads TGTGCCAGCGGGGAGACAGGCTCCTACAATGAGCAGTTCTTC.

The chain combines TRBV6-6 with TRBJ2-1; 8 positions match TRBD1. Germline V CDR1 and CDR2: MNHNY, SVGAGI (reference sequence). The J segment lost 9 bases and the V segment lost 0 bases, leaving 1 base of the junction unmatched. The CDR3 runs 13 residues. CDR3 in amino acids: CASSYSTGVEQFF. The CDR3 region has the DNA TGTGCCAGCAGTTACTCGACAGGGGTTGAGCAGTTCTTC.